Below, 3 T cell receptor beta chains from the same sample are listed, as sequenced in a study of T cells after yellow fever vaccination (dated by TCRdb to the late 2010s). What this sample's treatment or condition label stands for: live attenuated yellow fever vaccine strain. The protocol used for the library was 5' RACE. TCRdb names Illumina HiSeq 2500 as the instrument used. The raw public data were reprocessed by TCRdb itself: fastp quality trimming at Q25, MiXCR clonotype calling, in-frame beta chains only. Rows matching on CDR3 protein sequence are summarized as one entry with the most common DNA and genes. The sample includes about 260,000 distinct CDR3 sequences, with 10% to 15% observed a single time. The top ten hold about 0.51% of the sample. Sequenced here: CD4+ T cells sorted from PBMCs, sampled 45 days after the yellow fever booster vaccination. The receptors stem from a man younger than 40 who received the YFV17D yellow fever vaccine.

The rearrangement joins TRBV5-1 to TRBJ2-7; 8 bases line up with TRBD2. This CDR3 comprises 16 residues. Losses at the gene ends were 1 base for V and 3 bases for J; bases not matched to a gene: 9. Germline CDR1 and CDR2: SGHRS and YFSETQ. This CDR3 reads CASSLPSRGGNYEQYF. CDR3 coding DNA: TGCGCCAGCAGCTTGCCCTCCCGGGGGGGAAACTACGAGCAGTACTTC.

As to this clonotype: Germline and junction disagree at one end, which may indicate a read error. The chain links TRBV4-1 to TRBJ2-1; 8 bases match TRBD2. Germline V gives CDR1 MGHRA, CDR2 YSYEKL. CDR3 length equals 19 residues. In DNA, the CDR3 is TGCGCCTGCAGCCAAGGGGGGCTAGCGGGTGCCAAGTCCTACAATGAGCAGTTCTTC. Translated, it gives CACSQGGLAGAKSYNEQFF.

This clonotype was picked up a small number of times. The chain links TRBV19 to TRBJ1-2; a possible D gene is TRBD1 (6 bases). Germline CDR1 is LNHDA and CDR2 is SQIVND (reference sequence). Deletions cut 4 bases from V and 2 bases from J, with 8 bases between. The CDR3 is made up of 13 amino acids. The DNA for the CDR3 is TGTGCCAGTAGTAACACAGGGAACTATGGCTACACCTTC. Protein: CASSNTGNYGYTF.